This T cell receptor (beta chain) was recorded in a study of type 1 regulatory T cells (dated by TCRdb to about 2021). For the study in its entirety: An in vitro protocol by which a Tr1-enriched, alloantigen-specific CD4 T cell product named T-allo10 was generated was characterized in the study. Patients with hematological malignancies who were receiving allogeneic hematopoietic stem cell transplantation were the group in which T-allo10 was being clinically evaluated.

Sequenced on an Illumina MiSeq. The public reads were run again by TCRdb, first through fastp at Q25 and then through MiXCR, and only productive beta chains were kept. Every distinct CDR3 protein forms one entry, paired with its most common genes and DNA. For this sample there are some 100,000 distinct CDR3 sequences; about a third appear just once. About 2.4% of the sample is in the top ten clones. On this clonotype: Its antigen is currently not known. Nothing much larger sits one base from this clone, and base qualities are not available.

V loses 0 bases at its end and J loses 2 bases; junction bases beyond the gene matches: 4. Per the germline V gene, ENHRY is the CDR1 and SYGVKD is the CDR2. The CDR3 holds 16 amino acids from the cysteine to the phenylalanine. The DNA shown is the 48-base CDR3, in frame from base 1. The sample comprised CD4+ T cells, either the whole sample or a sorted fraction (not recorded which). The chain is made from TRBV10-3 and TRBJ2-3; a stretch of 8 junction bases matches TRBD1. The sequence came from a human donor in good health. The CDR3 has the sequence CAISESPGGLTDTQYF. The DNA sequence reads TGTGCCATCAGTGAGTCGCCAGGGGGCCTCACAGATACGCAGTATTTT.